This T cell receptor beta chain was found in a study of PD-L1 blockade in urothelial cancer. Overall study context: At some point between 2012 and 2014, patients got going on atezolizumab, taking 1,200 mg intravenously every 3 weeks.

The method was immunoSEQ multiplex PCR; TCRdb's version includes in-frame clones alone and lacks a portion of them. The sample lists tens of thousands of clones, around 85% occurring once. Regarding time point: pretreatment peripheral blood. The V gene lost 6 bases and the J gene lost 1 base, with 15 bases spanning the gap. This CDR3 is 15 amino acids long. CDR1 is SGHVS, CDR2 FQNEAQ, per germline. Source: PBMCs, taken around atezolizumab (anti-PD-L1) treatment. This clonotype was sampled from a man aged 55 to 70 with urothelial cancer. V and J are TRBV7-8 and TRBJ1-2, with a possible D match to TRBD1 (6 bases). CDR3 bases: TGTGCCAGCAGGGCGGGGGGGGCGGGTAACTATGGCTACACCTTC. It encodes CASRAGGAGNYGYTF.